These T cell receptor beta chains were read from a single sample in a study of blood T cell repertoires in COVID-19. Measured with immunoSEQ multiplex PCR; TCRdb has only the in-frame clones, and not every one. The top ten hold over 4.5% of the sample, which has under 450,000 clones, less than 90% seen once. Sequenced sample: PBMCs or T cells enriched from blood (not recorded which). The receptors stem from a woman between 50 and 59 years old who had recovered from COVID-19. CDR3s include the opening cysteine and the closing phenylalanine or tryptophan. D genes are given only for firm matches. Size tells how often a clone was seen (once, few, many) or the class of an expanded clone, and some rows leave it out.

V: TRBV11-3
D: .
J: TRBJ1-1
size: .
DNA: TGTGCCAGCAGCTTAGCGGGAGGGTCAACTGAAGCTTTCTTT
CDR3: CASSLAGGSTEAFF

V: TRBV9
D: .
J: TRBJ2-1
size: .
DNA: TGTGCCAGCAGCTCGGACAGAAACAATGAGCAGTTCTTC
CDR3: CASSSDRNNEQFF

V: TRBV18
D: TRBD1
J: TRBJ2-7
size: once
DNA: TGTGCCAGCTCACCCGACAGGGCCGAGCAGTACTTC
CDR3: CASSPDRAEQYF

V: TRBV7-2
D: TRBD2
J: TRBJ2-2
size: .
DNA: TGTGCCAGCTCTGGGACTAGAGACACCGGGGAGCTGTTTTTT
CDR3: CASSGTRDTGELFF

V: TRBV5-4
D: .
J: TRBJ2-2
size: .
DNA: TGTGCCAGCAGCTTTAGTCCCGGGGAGCTGTTTTTT
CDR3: CASSFSPGELFF

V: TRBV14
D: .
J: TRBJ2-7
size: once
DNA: TGTGCCAGCAGCCAAGATCCAGGGCTGTCCTACGAGCAGTACTTC
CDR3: CASSQDPGLSYEQYF

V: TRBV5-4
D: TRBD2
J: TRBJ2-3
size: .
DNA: TGTGCCAGCAGCTTGGCAAGCGGGGGTAGAACAGATACGCAGTATTTT
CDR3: CASSLASGGRTDTQYF

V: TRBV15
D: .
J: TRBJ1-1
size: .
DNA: TGTGCCACCAGCCGAAGGGACTTGTACACTGAAGCTTTCTTT
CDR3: CATSRRDLYTEAFF

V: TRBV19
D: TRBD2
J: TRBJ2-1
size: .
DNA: TGTGCCAGTAGTACCTTTTTAACTAGCGGGTTTTACAATGAGCAGTTCTTC
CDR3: CASSTFLTSGFYNEQFF

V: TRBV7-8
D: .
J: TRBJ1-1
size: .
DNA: TGTGCCAGCAGCTTAAGCGGACCGATGAACACTGAAGCTTTCTTT
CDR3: CASSLSGPMNTEAFF

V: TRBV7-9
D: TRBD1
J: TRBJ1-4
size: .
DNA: TGTGCCAGCAGCTGGGGGGCAGGGGGCATGTCTAATGAAAAACTGTTTTTT
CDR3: CASSWGAGGMSNEKLFF

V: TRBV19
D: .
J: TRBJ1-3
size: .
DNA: TGTGCCAGTAGTACAGTGGCGAGGGACACCATATATTTT
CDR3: CASSTVARDTIYF

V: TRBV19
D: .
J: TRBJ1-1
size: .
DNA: TGTGCCAGTAGCAGGGAGAACACTGAAGCTTTCTTT
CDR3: CASSRENTEAFF

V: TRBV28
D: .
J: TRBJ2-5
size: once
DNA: TGTGCCAGCAGTTATACTAGGGCTGGCGAGACCCAGTACTTC
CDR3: CASSYTRAGETQYF

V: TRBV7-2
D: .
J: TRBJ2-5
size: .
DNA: TGTGCCAGCAGCTTTCAAGGGGGGGCTGAGACCCAGTACTTC
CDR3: CASSFQGGAETQYF

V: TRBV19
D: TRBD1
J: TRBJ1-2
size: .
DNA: TGTGCCAGTAGCTGGGTGACAGGGGGCGACGCTGATGGCTACACCTTC
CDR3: CASSWVTGGDADGYTF

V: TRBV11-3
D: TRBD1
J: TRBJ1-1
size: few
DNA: TGTGCCAGCAGCTATACAGGGGACACTGAAGCTTTCTTT
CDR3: CASSYTGDTEAFF

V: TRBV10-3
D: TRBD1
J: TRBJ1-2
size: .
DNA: TGTGCCATCAGTGGGACAGGGGATGGCTACACCTTC
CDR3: CAISGTGDGYTF

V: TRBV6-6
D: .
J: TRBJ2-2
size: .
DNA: TGTGCCAGCATGGCGGGACTCGTCACCGGGGAGCTGTTTTTT
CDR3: CASMAGLVTGELFF

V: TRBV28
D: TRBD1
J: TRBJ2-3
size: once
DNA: TGTGCCAGCAGCCTGGCCGGACAGGCAAGCACAGATACGCAGTATTTT
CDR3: CASSLAGQASTDTQYF

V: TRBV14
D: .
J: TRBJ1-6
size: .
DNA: TGTGCCAGCAGCCCATATAGGGGGAGCCGTGAGAATTCACCCCTCCACTTT
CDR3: CASSPYRGSRENSPLHF

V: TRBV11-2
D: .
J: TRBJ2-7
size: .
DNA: TGTGCCAGCAGCTTCGGGTCCATCGGGGCCTACGAGCAGTACTTC
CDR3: CASSFGSIGAYEQYF

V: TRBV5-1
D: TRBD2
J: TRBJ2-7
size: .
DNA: TGCGCCAGCAGCTCGGGATCTAGCGGGAGCTCCTACGAGCAGTACTTC
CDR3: CASSSGSSGSSYEQYF

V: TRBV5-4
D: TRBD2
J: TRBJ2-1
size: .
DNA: TGTGCCAGCAGCTCGGCTAGCGGGAGCGATGAGCAGTTCTTC
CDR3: CASSSASGSDEQFF

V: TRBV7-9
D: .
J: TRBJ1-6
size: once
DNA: TGTGCCAGCAGCTTACAGGGGAACTTGCTTAATTCACCCCTCCACTTT
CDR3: CASSLQGNLLNSPLHF